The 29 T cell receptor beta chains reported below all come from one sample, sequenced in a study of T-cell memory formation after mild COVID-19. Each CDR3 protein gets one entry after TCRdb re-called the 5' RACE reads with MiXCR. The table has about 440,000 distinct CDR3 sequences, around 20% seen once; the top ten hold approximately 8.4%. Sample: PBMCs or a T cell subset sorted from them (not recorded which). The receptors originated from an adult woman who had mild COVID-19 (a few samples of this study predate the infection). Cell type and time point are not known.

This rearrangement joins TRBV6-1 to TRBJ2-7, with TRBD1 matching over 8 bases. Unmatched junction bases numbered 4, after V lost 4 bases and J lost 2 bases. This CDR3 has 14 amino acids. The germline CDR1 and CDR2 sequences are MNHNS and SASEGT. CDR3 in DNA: TGTGCCAGCAGTGGGACAGGGACGACCTACGAGCAGTACTTC. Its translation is CASSGTGTTYEQYF.

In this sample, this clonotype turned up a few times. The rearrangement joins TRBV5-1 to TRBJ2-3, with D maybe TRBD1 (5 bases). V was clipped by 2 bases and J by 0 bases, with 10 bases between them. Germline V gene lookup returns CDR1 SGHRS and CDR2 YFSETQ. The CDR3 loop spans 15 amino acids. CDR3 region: CASSFKGSSTDTQYF. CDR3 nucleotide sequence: TGCGCCAGCAGCTTTAAGGGGTCTAGCACAGATACGCAGTATTTT.

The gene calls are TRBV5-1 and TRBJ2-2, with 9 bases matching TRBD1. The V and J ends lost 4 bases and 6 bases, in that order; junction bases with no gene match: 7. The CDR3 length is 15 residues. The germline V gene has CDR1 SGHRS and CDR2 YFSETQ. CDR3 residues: CASSPGTGSPGELFF. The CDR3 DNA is TGCGCCAGCAGCCCCGGGACAGGGTCCCCCGGGGAGCTGTTTTTT.

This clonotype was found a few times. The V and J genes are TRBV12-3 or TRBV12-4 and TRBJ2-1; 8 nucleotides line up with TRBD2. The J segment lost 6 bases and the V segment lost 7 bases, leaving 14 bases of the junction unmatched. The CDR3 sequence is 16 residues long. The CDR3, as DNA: TGTGCCAGCACTCCGGGACCGGGAGGGCGGATCAATGAGCAGTTCTTC. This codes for CASTPGPGGRINEQFF.

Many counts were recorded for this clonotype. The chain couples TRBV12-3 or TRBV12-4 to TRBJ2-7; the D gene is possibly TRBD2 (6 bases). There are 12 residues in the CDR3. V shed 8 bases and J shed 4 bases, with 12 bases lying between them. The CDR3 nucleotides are TGTGCCAGCTCCCCCCGGGGGTACGAGCAGTACTTC. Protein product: CASSPRGYEQYF.

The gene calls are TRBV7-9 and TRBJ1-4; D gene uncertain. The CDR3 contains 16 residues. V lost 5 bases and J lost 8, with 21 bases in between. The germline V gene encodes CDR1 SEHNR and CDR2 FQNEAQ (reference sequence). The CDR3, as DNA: TGTGCCAGCAGCCCCCAAACCCGGGAAAAAGTAGAAAAACTGTTTTTT. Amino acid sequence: CASSPQTREKVEKLFF. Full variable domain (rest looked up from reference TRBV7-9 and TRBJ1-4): DTGVSQNPRHKITKRGQNVTFRCDPISEHNRLYWYRQTLGQGPEFLTYFQNEAQLEKSRLLSDRFSAERPKGSFSTLEIQRTEQGDSAMYLCASSPQTREKVEKLFFGSGTQLSVL.

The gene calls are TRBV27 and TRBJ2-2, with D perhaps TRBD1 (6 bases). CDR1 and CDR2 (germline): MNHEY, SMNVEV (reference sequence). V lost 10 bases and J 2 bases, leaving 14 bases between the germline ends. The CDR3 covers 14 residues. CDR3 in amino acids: CATRGQINTGELFF. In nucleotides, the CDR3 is TGTGCCACCAGAGGACAGATAAACACCGGGGAGCTGTTTTTT.

CDR3 DNA: TGTGCCAGCAGGCTTCAGGCCGTCGAGTCAGGGGAGCTGTTTTTT. This translates into CASRLQAVESGELFF. The V call is TRBV7-2, the J call TRBJ2-2; D is undetermined. Germline CDR1 and CDR2: SGHTA and FQGNSA. V lost 6 bases, J lost 8 bases, and 19 bases lay in between. The CDR3 loop spans 15 amino acids.

CDR3 sequence reads: CASSFGRIGTDTQYF. The CDR3 region has the DNA TGTGCCAGCAGCTTCGGCAGAATCGGCACAGATACGCAGTATTTT. The chain recombines TRBV5-6 with TRBJ2-3; D gene unclear. Germline V CDR1 and CDR2: SGHDT, YYEEEE. V lost 2 bases and J lost 1, with 11 bases in between. The CDR3 runs to 15 residues.

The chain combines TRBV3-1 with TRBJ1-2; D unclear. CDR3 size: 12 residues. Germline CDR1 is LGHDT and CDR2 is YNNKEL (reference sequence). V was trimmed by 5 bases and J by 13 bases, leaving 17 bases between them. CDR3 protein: CASSTAGGVGTF. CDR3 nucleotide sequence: TGTGCCAGCAGCACGGCAGGTGGAGTAGGCACCTTC.

CDR3 in amino acids: CASSFLAVQETQYF. The CDR3 bases are TGTGCCAGCAGCTTCCTCGCCGTCCAAGAGACCCAGTACTTC. The chain recombines TRBV7-9 with TRBJ2-5; D gene unclear. Trimming shortened V by 3 bases and J by 1 base, and 9 bases separated the two germline ends. The CDR3 is 14 residues long. Germline V gene sequence: CDR1 SEHNR, CDR2 FQNEAQ (reference sequence).

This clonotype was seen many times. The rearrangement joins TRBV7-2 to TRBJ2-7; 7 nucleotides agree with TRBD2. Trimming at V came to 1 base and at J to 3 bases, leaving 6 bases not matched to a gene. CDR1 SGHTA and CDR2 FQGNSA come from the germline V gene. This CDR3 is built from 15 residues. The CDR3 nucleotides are TGTGCCAGCAGCTTAGGATTGGGCGGGAGCTACGAGCAGTACTTC. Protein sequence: CASSLGLGGSYEQYF.

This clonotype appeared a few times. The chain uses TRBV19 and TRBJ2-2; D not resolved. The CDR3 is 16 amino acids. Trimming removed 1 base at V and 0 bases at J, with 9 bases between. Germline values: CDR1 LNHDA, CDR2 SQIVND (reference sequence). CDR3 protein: CASSIVWGSNTGELFF. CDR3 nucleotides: TGTGCCAGTAGTATAGTATGGGGATCGAACACCGGGGAGCTGTTTTTT.

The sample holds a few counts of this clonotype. CDR3 amino acids: CASSFFSGNQETQYF. CDR3 in DNA: TGTGCCAGCAGTTTTTTTAGCGGGAACCAAGAGACCCAGTACTTC. The chain joins TRBV27 to TRBJ2-5; 8 positions agree with TRBD2. V was pared by 3 bases and J by 0 bases, with 3 bases of the junction left unmatched. The CDR3 length is 15 residues. Germline V lookup: CDR1 MNHEY, CDR2 SMNVEV (reference sequence).

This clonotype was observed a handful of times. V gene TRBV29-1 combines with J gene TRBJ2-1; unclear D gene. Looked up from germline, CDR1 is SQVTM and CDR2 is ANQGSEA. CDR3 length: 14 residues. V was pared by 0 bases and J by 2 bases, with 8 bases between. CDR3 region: CSVEEGGTYNEQFF. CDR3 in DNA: TGCAGCGTTGAAGAGGGTGGGACCTACAATGAGCAGTTCTTC.

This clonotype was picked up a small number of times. The CDR3 DNA follows: TGTGCCAGCAGCTTAGGGAGCGGGGCCAACATTCAGTACTTC. This encodes CASSLGSGANIQYF. This chain links TRBV7-9 with TRBJ2-4; TRBD2 agrees at 7 bases. CDR3 length equals 14 residues. Germline CDR1 is SEHNR and CDR2 is FQNEAQ (reference sequence). Trimming took 1 base from V and 7 from J; bases not matched to a gene: 4.

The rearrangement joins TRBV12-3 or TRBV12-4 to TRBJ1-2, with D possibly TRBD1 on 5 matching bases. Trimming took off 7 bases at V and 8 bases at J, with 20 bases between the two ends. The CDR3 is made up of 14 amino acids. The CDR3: CASTDTDTVYGYTF. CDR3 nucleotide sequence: TGTGCCAGCACCGACACGGACACGGTCTACGGCTACACCTTC.

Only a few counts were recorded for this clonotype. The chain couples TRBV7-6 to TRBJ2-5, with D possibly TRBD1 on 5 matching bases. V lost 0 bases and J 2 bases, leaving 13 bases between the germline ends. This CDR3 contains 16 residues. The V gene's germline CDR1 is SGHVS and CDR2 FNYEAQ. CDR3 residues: CASSLATPTVQETQYF. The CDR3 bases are TGTGCCAGCAGCTTAGCAACGCCGACAGTTCAAGAGACCCAGTACTTC.

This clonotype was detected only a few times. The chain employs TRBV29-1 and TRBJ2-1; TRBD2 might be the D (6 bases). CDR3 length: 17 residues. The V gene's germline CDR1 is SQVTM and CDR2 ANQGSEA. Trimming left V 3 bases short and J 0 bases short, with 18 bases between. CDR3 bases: TGCAGCGTTGAGCCCGCACCTAGCGAGAGCTCCTACAATGAGCAGTTCTTC. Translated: CSVEPAPSESSYNEQFF.

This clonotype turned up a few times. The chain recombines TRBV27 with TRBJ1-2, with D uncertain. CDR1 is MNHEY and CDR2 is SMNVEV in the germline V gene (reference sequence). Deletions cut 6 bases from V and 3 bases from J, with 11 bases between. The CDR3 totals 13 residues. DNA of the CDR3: TGTGCCAGCAGCCCTCGGTGGGACTATGGCTACACCTTC. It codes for CASSPRWDYGYTF.

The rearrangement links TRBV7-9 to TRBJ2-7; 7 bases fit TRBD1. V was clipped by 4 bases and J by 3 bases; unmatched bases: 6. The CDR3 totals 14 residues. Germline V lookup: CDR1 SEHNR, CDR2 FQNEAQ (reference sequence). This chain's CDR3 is CASSSTGTDYEQYF. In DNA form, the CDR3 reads TGTGCCAGCAGCTCTACCGGGACAGACTACGAGCAGTACTTC.

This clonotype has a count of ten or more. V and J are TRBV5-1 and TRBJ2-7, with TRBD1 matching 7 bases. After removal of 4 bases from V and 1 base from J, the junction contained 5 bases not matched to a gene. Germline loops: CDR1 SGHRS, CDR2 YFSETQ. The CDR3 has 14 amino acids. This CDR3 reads CASSPRDRSYEQYF. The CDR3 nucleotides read TGCGCCAGCAGCCCCCGGGACAGATCCTACGAGCAGTACTTC.

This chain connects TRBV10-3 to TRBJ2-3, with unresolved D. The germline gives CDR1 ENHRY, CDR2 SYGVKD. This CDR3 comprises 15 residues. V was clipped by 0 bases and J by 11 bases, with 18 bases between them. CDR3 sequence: CAISESFPKERGQYF. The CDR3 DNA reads TGTGCCATCAGTGAGTCTTTTCCGAAGGAAAGAGGGCAGTATTTT.

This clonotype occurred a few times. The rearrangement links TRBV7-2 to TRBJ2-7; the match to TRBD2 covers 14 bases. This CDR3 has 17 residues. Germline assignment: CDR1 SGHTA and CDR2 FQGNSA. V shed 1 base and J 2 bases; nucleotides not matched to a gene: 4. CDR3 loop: CASSLGRLAGGAYEQYF. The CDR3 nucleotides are TGTGCCAGCAGCTTAGGGAGACTAGCGGGAGGGGCCTACGAGCAGTACTTC.

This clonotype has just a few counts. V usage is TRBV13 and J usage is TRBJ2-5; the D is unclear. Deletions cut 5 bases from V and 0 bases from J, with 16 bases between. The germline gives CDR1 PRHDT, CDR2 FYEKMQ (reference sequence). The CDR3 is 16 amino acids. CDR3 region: CASSRWALGYQETQYF. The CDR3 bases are TGTGCCAGCAGCCGTTGGGCCCTGGGGTACCAAGAGACCCAGTACTTC.

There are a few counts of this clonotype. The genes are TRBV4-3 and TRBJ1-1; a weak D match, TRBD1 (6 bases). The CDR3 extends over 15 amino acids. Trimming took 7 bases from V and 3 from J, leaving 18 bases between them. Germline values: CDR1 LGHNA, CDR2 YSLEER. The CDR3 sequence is CASTNKGQGHTEAFF. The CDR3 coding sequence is TGCGCCAGCACCAATAAGGGGCAGGGGCACACTGAAGCTTTCTTT.

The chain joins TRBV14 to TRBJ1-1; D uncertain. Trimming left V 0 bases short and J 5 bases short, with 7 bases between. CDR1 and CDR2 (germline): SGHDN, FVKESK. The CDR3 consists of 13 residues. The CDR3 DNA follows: TGTGCCAGCAGCCAAGATCTGAGGACTGAAGCTTTCTTT. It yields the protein CASSQDLRTEAFF.

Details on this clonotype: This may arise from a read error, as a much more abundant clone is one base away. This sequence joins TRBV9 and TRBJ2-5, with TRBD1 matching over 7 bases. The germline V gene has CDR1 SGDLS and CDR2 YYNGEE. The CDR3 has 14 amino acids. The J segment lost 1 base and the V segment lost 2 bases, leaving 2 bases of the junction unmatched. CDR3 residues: CASSVGDSQETQYF. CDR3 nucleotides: TGTGCCAGCAGCGTGGGGGACAGCCAAGAGACCCAGTACTTC.

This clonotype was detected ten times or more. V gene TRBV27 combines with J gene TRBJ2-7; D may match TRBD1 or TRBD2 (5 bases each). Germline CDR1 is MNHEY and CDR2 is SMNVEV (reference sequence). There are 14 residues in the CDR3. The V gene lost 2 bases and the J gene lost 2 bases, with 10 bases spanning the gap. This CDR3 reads CASSLLGPPYEQYF. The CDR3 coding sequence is TGTGCCAGCAGTTTACTGGGACCGCCCTACGAGCAGTACTTC.